These T cell receptor beta chains were read from a single sample in a study of blood T cell repertoires in COVID-19. TCRdb's copy holds only in-frame clones and misses some; the assay was immunoSEQ multiplex PCR. The sample holds more than 85,000 clones, about four fifths seen once. The specimen sequenced was peripheral blood. The source of these receptors is a man between 65 and 85 years old with acute or convalescent COVID-19. Each CDR3 is given with its conserved first and last residue. D genes are given only for firm matches. Clone size, where shown, is once, few, many, or a class for clones that have expanded.

size	V	D	J	DNA	CDR3
NA	TRBV29-1	TRBD2	TRBJ2-7	TGCAGCGTTGTGCGCAGCGGGAGGCGTCCCTACGAGCAGTACTTC	CSVVRSGRRPYEQYF
NA	TRBV3-1/TRBV3-2	NA	TRBJ1-5	TGTGCCAGCAGCCAAGATCCCAGGTTGGGCAATCAGCCCCAGCATTTT	CASSQDPRLGNQPQHF
NA	TRBV28	NA	TRBJ2-7	TGTGCCAGCAGTTTACCTAGTAGTCTCTACGAGCAGTACTTC	CASSLPSSLYEQYF
once	TRBV16	NA	TRBJ1-3	TGTGCCAGCAGCCAATCCGGACAGTCCTCTGGAAACACCATATATTTT	CASSQSGQSSGNTIYF
few	TRBV19	NA	TRBJ2-7	TGTGCCAGTAGCGAACCGACGGGTTACTACGAGCAGTACTTC	CASSEPTGYYEQYF
NA	TRBV28	NA	TRBJ2-3	TGTGCCAGCAGTTTAAATCTTGACTTTTATAGCAATCAGCCCCAGTATTTT	CASSLNLDFYSNQPQYF
NA	TRBV28	TRBD1	TRBJ1-2	TGTGCCAGCAGTTTATCGGGGACAGGGTCCTTCTATGGCTACACCTTC	CASSLSGTGSFYGYTF
few	TRBV5-4	NA	TRBJ2-5	TGTGCCAGCAGCTCGCAGTACCAAGAGACCCAGTACTTC	CASSSQYQETQYF
NA	TRBV5-8	TRBD2	TRBJ2-3	TGTGCCAGCAGCTTGGGACTAGCGGGAGTGTACACAGATACGCAGTATTTT	CASSLGLAGVYTDTQYF
NA	TRBV19	TRBD1	TRBJ1-1	TGTGCCAGTAGTGGAAGGACAGGACAGGGAGACACTGAAGCTTTCTTT	CASSGRTGQGDTEAFF
NA	TRBV11-1	TRBD2	TRBJ2-7	TGTGCCAGCAGCTTAGCAGCGGGAGGATACGAGCAGTACTTC	CASSLAAGGYEQYF
NA	TRBV28	NA	TRBJ1-2	TGTGCCAGCACCTCCCCCTATGGCTACACCTTC	CASTSPYGYTF
few	TRBV10-3	TRBD1	TRBJ1-1	TGTGCCATCCGGAGCGGACAGGGGAACACTGAAGCTTTCTTT	CAIRSGQGNTEAFF
NA	TRBV20-1	NA	TRBJ1-1	TGCAGTGCCGCGGGGGAGACTGAAGCTTTCTTT	CSAAGETEAFF
NA	TRBV5-5	NA	TRBJ1-1	TGTGCCAGCAGCCCCGCCGGAGTGAACACTGAAGCTTTCTTT	CASSPAGVNTEAFF
NA	TRBV5-1	NA	TRBJ2-3	TGCGCCAGCAGCTTGGTGCAGGGAACAGATACGCAGTATTTT	CASSLVQGTDTQYF
NA	TRBV28	NA	TRBJ2-1	TGTGCCAGCAGTCCCTCTGACAATGAGCAGTTCTTC	CASSPSDNEQFF
few	TRBV27	TRBD2	TRBJ2-3	TGTGCCAGCAGTAGACGTAGCGGGAGGGGCACAGATACGCAGTATTTT	CASSRRSGRGTDTQYF
NA	TRBV5-6	NA	TRBJ1-6	TGTGCCAGCAGCTTGGTTCCGGGGGATTCACCCCTCCACTTT	CASSLVPGDSPLHF
NA	TRBV18	NA	TRBJ1-5	TGTGCCAGCTCACCACAGACTCTCAATAGCAATCAGCCCCAGCATTTT	CASSPQTLNSNQPQHF